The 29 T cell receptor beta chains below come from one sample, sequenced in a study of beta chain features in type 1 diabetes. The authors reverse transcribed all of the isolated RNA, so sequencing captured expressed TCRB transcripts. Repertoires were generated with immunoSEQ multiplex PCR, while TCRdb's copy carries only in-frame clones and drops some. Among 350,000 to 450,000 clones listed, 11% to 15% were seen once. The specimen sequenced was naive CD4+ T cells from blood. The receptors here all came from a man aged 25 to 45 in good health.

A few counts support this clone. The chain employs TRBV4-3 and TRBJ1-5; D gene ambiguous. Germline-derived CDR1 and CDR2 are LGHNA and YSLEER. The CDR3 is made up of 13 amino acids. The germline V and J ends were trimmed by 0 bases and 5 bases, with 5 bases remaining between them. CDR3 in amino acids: CASSQERHQPQHF. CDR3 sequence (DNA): TGCGCCAGCAGCCAAGAGCGGCATCAGCCCCAGCATTTT.

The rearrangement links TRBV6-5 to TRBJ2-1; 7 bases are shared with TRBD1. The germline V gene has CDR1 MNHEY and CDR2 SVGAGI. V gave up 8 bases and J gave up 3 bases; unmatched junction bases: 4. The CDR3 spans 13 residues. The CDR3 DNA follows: TGTGCCAGCGGTACAGGGGTCTACAATGAGCAGTTCTTC. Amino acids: CASGTGVYNEQFF.

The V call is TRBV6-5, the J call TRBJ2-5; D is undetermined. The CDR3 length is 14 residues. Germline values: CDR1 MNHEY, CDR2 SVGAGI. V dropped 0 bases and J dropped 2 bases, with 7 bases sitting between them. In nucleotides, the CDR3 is TGTGCCAGCAGTTACTCATCCATACAAGAGACCCAGTACTTC. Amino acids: CASSYSSIQETQYF.

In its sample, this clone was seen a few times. CDR3 in DNA: TGTGCCAGCAGCCCGGGAGGGGGAGGCTATGGCTACACCTTC. Protein: CASSPGGGGYGYTF. The chain combines TRBV7-9 with TRBJ1-2; D may be TRBD1 (6 bases). CDR3 length: 14 residues. Germline V gives CDR1 SEHNR, CDR2 FQNEAQ (reference sequence). V was trimmed by 5 bases and J by 4 bases, leaving 14 bases between them. The entire variable domain, with the rest obtained from reference TRBV7-9 and TRBJ1-2, is as follows: DTGVSQNPRHKITKRGQNVTFRCDPISEHNRLYWYRQTLGQGPEFLTYFQNEAQLEKSRLLSDRFSAERPKGSFSTLEIQRTEQGDSAMYLCASSPGGGGYGYTFGSGTRLTVV.

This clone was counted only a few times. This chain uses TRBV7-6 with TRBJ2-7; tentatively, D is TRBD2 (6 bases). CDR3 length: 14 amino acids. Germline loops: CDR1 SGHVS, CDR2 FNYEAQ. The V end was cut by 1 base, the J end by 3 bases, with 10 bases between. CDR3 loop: CASSLDRGSYEQYF. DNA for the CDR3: TGTGCCAGCAGCTTAGATCGGGGGAGCTACGAGCAGTACTTC.

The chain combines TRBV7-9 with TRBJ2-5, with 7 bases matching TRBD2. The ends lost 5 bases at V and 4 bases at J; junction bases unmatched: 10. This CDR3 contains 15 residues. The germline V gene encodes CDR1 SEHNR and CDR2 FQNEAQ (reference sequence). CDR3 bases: TGTGCCAGCAGCCCCGGGGCGGCTAGCGGAGAGACCCAGTACTTC. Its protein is CASSPGAASGETQYF. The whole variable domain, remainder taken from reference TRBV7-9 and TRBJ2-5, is DTGVSQNPRHKITKRGQNVTFRCDPISEHNRLYWYRQTLGQGPEFLTYFQNEAQLEKSRLLSDRFSAERPKGSFSTLEIQRTEQGDSAMYLCASSPGAASGETQYFGPGTRLLVL.

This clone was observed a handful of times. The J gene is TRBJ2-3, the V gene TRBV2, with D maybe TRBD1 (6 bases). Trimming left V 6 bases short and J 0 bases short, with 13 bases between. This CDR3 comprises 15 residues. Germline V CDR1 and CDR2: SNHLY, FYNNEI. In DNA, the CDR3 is TGTGCCAGCAGCTTGACAGGCACTAGCACAGATACGCAGTATTTT. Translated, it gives CASSLTGTSTDTQYF.

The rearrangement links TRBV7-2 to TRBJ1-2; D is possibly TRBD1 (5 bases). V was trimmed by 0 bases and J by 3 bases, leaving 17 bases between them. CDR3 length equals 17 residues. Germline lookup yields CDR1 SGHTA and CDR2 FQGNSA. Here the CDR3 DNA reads TGTGCCAGCAGCTTAGCAGTGAAAAGGGGATACGACTATGGCTACACCTTC. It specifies CASSLAVKRGYDYGYTF.

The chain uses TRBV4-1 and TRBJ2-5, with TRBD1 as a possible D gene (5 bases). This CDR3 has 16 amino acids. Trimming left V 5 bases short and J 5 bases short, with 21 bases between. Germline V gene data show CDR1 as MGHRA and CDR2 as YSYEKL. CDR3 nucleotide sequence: TGCGCCAGCAGCGCCTCTGGGCAGGGCCTCGGGGAGACCCAGTACTTC. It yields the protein CASSASGQGLGETQYF.

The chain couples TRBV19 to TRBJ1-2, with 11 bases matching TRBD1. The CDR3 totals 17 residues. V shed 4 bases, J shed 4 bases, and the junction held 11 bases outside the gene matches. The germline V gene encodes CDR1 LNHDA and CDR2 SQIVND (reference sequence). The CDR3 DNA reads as TGTGCCAGTAGTACAGGGACAGGGGGTGTTTTTGGCTATGGCTACACCTTC. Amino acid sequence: CASSTGTGGVFGYGYTF.

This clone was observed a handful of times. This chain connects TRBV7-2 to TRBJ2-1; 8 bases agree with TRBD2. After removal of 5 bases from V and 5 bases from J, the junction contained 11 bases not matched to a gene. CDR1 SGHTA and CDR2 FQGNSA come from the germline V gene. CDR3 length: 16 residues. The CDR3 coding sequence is TGTGCCAGCAGCGCCTATAGCGGGATTATAAACAATGAGCAGTTCTTC. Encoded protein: CASSAYSGIINNEQFF.

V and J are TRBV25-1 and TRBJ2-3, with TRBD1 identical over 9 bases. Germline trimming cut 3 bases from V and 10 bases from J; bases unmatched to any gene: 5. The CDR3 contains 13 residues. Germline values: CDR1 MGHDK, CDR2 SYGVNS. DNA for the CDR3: TGTGCCAGCAGTGATCCGGGACAGGGACCGCAGTATTTT. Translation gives CASSDPGQGPQYF.

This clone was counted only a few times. DNA of the CDR3: TGCGCCAGCAGCTTGGCCTTAGCTAGTCATGAGCAGTTCTTC. This sequence encodes CASSLALASHEQFF. The V and J genes are TRBV5-1 and TRBJ2-1; D is uncertain. Germline CDR1 reads SGHRS; CDR2 reads YFSETQ. Trimming left V 0 bases short and J 8 bases short, with 12 bases between. The CDR3 contains 14 residues.

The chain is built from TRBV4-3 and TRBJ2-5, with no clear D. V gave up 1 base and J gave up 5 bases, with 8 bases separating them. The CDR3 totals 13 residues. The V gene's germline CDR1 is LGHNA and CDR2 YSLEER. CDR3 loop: CASSQGPSETQYF. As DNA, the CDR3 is TGCGCCAGCAGCCAAGGACCGTCGGAGACCCAGTACTTC.

The CDR3 DNA is TGTGCCAGCAGCGTATGGGTTGGATCAGATACGCAGTATTTT. Translated: CASSVWVGSDTQYF. The chain links TRBV9 to TRBJ2-3; no firm D call. Germline V gene data show CDR1 as SGDLS and CDR2 as YYNGEE. The V and J ends lost 1 base and 4 bases respectively, with 10 bases between them. The CDR3 is made up of 14 amino acids. Drawing the rest from reference TRBV9 and TRBJ2-3, the complete variable domain is DSGVTQTPKHLITATGQRVTLRCSPRSGDLSVYWYQQSLDQGLQFLIQYYNGEERAKGNILERFSAQQFPDLHSELNLSSLELGDSALYFCASSVWVGSDTQYFGPGTRLTVL.

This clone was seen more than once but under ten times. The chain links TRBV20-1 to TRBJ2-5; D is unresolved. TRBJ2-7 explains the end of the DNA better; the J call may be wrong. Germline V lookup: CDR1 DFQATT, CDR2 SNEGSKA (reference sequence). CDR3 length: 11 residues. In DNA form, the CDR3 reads TGCAGTGCTCGATTAAGGTACGAGCAGTACTTC. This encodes CSARLRYEQYF.

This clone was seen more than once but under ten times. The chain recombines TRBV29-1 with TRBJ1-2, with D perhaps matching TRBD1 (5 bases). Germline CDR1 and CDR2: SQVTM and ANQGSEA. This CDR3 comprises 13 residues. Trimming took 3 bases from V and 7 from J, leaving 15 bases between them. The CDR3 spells CSVELGAKGGYTF. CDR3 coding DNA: TGCAGCGTTGAGCTAGGGGCTAAGGGTGGCTACACCTTC.

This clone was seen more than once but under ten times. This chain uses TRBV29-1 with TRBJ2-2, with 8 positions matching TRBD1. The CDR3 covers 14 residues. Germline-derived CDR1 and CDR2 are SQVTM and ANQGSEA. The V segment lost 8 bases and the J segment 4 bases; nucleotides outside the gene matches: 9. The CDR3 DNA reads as TGCAGCATTATAACAGGGGGAATCACCGGGGAGCTGTTTTTT. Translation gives CSIITGGITGELFF.

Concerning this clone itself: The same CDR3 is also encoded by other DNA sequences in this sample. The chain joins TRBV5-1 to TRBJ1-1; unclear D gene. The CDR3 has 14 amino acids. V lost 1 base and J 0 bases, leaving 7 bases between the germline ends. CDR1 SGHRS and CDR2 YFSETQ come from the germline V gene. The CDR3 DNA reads TGCGCCAGCAGCTTGTCACAGTTGAACACTGAAGCTTTCTTT. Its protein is CASSLSQLNTEAFF.

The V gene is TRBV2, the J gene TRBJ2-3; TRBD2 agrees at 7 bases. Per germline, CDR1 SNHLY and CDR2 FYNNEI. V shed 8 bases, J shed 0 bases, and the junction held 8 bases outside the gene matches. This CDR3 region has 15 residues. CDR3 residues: CASFREALSTDTQYF. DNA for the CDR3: TGTGCCAGCTTCCGGGAGGCCCTTAGCACAGATACGCAGTATTTT.

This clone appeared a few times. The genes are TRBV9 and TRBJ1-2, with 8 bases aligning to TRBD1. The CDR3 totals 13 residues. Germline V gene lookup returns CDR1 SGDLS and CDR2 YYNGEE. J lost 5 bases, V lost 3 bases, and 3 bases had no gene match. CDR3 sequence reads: CASSADREYGYTF. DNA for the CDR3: TGTGCCAGCAGCGCGGACAGGGAGTATGGCTACACCTTC.

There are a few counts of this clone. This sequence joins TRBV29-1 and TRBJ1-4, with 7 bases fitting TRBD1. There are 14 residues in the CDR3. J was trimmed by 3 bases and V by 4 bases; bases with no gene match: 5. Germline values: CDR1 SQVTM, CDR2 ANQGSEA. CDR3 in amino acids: CSVVEGAANEKLFF. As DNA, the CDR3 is TGCAGCGTTGTCGAGGGGGCGGCTAATGAAAAACTGTTTTTT.

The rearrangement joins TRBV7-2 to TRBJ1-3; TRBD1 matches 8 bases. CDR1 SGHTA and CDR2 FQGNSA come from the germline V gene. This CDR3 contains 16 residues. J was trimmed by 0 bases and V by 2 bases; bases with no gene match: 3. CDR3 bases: TGTGCCAGCAGCTTAAATCAGGGGGCCTCTGGAAACACCATATATTTT. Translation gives CASSLNQGASGNTIYF.

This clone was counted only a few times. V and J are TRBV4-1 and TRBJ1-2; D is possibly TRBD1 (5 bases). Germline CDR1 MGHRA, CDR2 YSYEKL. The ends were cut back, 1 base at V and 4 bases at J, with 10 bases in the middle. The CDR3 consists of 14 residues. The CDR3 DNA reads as TGCGCCAGCAGCCAAGGGGGGGAGGGCTATGGCTACACCTTC. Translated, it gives CASSQGGEGYGYTF.

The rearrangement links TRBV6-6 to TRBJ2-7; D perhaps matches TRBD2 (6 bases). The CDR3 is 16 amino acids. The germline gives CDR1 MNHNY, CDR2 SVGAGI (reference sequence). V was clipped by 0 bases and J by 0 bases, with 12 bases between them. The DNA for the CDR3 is TGTGCCAGCAGTTACTCAGGAGGGTCTGGCTCCTACGAGCAGTACGTC. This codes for CASSYSGGSGSYEQYV.

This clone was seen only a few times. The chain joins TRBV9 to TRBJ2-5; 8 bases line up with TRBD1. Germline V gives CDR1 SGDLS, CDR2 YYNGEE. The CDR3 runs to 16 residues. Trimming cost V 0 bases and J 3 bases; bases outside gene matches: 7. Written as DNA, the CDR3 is TGTGCCAGCAGCGTAGAGGGGACAGGCGCGGAAGAGACCCAGTACTTC. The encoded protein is CASSVEGTGAEETQYF. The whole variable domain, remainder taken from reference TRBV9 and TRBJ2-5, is DSGVTQTPKHLITATGQRVTLRCSPRSGDLSVYWYQQSLDQGLQFLIQYYNGEERAKGNILERFSAQQFPDLHSELNLSSLELGDSALYFCASSVEGTGAEETQYFGPGTRLLVL.

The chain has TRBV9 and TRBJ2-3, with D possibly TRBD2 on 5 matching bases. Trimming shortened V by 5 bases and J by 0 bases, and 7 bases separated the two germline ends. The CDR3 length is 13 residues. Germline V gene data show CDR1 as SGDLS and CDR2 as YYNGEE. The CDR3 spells CASREDSTDTQYF. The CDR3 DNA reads TGTGCCAGCAGGGAGGACAGCACAGATACGCAGTATTTT. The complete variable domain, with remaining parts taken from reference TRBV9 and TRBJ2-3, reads DSGVTQTPKHLITATGQRVTLRCSPRSGDLSVYWYQQSLDQGLQFLIQYYNGEERAKGNILERFSAQQFPDLHSELNLSSLELGDSALYFCASREDSTDTQYFGPGTRLTVL.

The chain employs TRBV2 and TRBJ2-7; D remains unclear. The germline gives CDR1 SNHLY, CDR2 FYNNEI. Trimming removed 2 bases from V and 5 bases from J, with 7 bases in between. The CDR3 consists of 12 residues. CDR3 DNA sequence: TGTGCCAGCAGTGAATTCCCCCACGAGCAGTACGTC. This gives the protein CASSEFPHEQYV.

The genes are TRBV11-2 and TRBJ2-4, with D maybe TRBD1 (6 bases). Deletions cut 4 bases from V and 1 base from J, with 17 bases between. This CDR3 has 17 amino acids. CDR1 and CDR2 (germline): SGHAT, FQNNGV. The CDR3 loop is CASSSTGQQGAKNIQYF. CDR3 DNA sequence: TGTGCCAGCAGCTCGACAGGACAGCAGGGGGCCAAAAACATTCAGTACTTC.